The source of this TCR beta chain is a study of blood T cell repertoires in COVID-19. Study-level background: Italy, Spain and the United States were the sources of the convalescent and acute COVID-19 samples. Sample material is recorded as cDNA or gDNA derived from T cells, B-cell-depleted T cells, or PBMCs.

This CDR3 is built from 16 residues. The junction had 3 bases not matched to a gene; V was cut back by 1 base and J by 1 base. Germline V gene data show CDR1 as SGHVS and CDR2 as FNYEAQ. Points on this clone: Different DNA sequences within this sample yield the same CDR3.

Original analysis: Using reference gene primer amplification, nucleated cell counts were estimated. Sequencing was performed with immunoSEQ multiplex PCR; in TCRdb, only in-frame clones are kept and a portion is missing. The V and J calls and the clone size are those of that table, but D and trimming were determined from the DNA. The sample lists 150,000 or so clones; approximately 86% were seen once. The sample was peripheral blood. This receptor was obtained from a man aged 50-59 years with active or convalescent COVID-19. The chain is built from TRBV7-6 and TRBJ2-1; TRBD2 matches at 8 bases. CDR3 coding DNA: TGTGCCAGCAGCTTAGAAGCGGGAGATTCCTACAATGAGCAGTTCTTC. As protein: CASSLEAGDSYNEQFF.